These 25 T cell receptor beta chains were all obtained from the same sample, sequenced in a study of radiotherapy plus CTLA-4 blockade in lung cancer. Assay: immunoSEQ multiplex PCR; the TCRdb copy retains only in-frame clones and omits some. In the table there are approximately 33,000 clones, around 73% of which are singletons. Sample: peripheral blood, taken from a patient treated with radiotherapy plus ipilimumab. The receptors were sampled from a human donor with non-small cell lung cancer who had stable disease on radiotherapy plus ipilimumab.

This clone was observed a single time. The chain links TRBV27 to TRBJ2-5; D is uncertain. Trimming left V 0 bases short and J 2 bases short, with 13 bases between. This CDR3 region has 16 residues. The germline V gene encodes CDR1 MNHEY and CDR2 SMNVEV (reference sequence). This chain's CDR3 is CASSLSTVLGQETQYF. In DNA, the CDR3 is TGTGCCAGCAGTTTATCCACAGTGTTGGGTCAAGAGACCCAGTACTTC.

In its sample, this clone is medium-sized (0.01 to 0.1%). The rearrangement joins TRBV5-4 to TRBJ1-6, with D unclear. The CDR3 runs to 14 residues. The V and J ends lost 3 bases and 7 bases respectively, with 11 bases between them. Germline V gene data show CDR1 as SGHNT and CDR2 as YYREEE (reference sequence). CDR3 DNA: TGTGCCAGCAGCTCCGAGGCCAGCAATTCACCCCTCCACTTT. The encoded protein is CASSSEASNSPLHF.

This chain links TRBV19 with TRBJ2-7; weak D call: TRBD1 (6 bases). The V and J ends lost 1 base and 2 bases respectively, with 9 bases between them. The germline V gene has CDR1 LNHDA and CDR2 SQIVND (reference sequence). This CDR3 has 14 residues. CDR3 sequence (DNA): TGTGCCAGTAGTATAGGGGACATCACCTACGAGCAGTACTTC. Its translation is CASSIGDITYEQYF.

The CDR3 DNA reads TGCGCCAGCAGCGGATTCCATAGCGGGGGGCTAGATACGCAGTATTTT. Its translation is CASSGFHSGGLDTQYF. V and J are TRBV4-3 and TRBJ2-3; 10 positions match TRBD2. Germline values: CDR1 LGHNA, CDR2 YSLEER. CDR3 length: 16 amino acids. The trim removed 5 bases at V and 5 bases at J, leaving 10 bases unmatched.

A few counts support this clone. V and J are TRBV4-3 and TRBJ1-5, with D possibly matching TRBD1 (5 bases). V lost 5 bases and J 7 bases, leaving 15 bases between the germline ends. The CDR3 extends over 14 amino acids. The V gene's germline CDR1 is LGHNA and CDR2 YSLEER. This CDR3 reads CASSKGVGGQPQHF. As DNA, the CDR3 is TGCGCCAGCAGCAAAGGGGTAGGAGGACAGCCCCAGCATTTT.

The V gene is TRBV18, the J gene TRBJ2-1, with D maybe TRBD1 (6 bases). V was pared by 8 bases and J by 0 bases, with 11 bases between. The germline CDR1 and CDR2 sequences are KGHSH and LQKENI. The CDR3 is 14 residues long. CDR3 sequence (DNA): TGTGCCAGCAGGACAGAAAGCTCCTACAATGAGCAGTTCTTC. Amino acid sequence: CASRTESSYNEQFF.

The chain uses TRBV29-1 and TRBJ1-1, with D possibly matching TRBD1 (5 bases). The V gene's germline CDR1 is SQVTM and CDR2 ANQGSEA. Trimming took off 3 bases at V and 0 bases at J, with 11 bases between the two ends. The CDR3 contains 14 residues. The CDR3 region has the DNA TGCAGCGTTGACAACAGGCCGATGAACACTGAAGCTTTCTTT. It encodes CSVDNRPMNTEAFF.

This clone has a handful of counts. The gene calls are TRBV28 and TRBJ1-2; 9 bases fit TRBD1. V lost 5 bases to trimming and J lost 7 bases; unmatched junction nucleotides: 8. CDR3 size: 14 residues. Germline assignment: CDR1 MDHEN and CDR2 SYDVKM. The CDR3 DNA follows: TGTGCCAGCAGTATTGGGACAGGGCTGCGTGGCTACACCTTC. This encodes CASSIGTGLRGYTF.

The chain employs TRBV20-1 and TRBJ1-2; a possible D gene is TRBD1 (5 bases). Trimming left V 5 bases short and J 8 bases short, with 12 bases between. Germline assignment: CDR1 DFQATT and CDR2 SNEGSKA (reference sequence). The length of the CDR3 is 11 residues. The chain's CDR3 is CSAARGRGYTF. The CDR3 bases are TGCAGTGCTGCGCGGGGGAGGGGCTACACCTTC.

In this sample, this clone is medium-sized. The chain links TRBV4-2 to TRBJ1-6; 9 nucleotides agree with TRBD1. Germline values: CDR1 LGHNA, CDR2 YNFKEQ. The CDR3 length is 15 residues. Trimming removed 7 bases from V and 3 bases from J; junction bases left unmatched: 4. This chain's CDR3 is CASTKDRGYNSPLHF. CDR3 in DNA: TGTGCCAGCACAAAGGACAGGGGCTATAATTCACCCCTCCACTTT.

This chain connects TRBV11-2 to TRBJ2-5; 8 nucleotides line up with TRBD2. The germline gives CDR1 SGHAT, CDR2 FQNNGV. The CDR3 contains 16 residues. Trimming at V came to 2 bases and at J to 4 bases, leaving 9 bases not matched to a gene. The DNA for the CDR3 is TGTGCCAGCAGCTTATACGGGGGGGGCTCCGGAGAGACCCAGTACTTC. Translated, it gives CASSLYGGGSGETQYF.

The chain links TRBV12-5 to TRBJ2-3, with TRBD2 identical over 11 bases. CDR1 is LGHNT and CDR2 is FRNRAP in the germline V gene. The CDR3 extends over 16 amino acids. After removal of 5 bases from V and 4 bases from J, the junction contained 8 bases not matched to a gene. CDR3 DNA: TGTGCTAGTGGTCCCGGTAGCGGGGGGGCAGCAGATACGCAGTATTTT. The encoded protein is CASGPGSGGAADTQYF.

This sequence joins TRBV10-3 and TRBJ2-1; possibly TRBD2 for D (6 bases). Trimming shortened V by 4 bases and J by 10 bases, and 11 bases separated the two germline ends. Germline V gene sequence: CDR1 ENHRY, CDR2 SYGVKD. This CDR3 spans 12 amino acids. CDR3 in amino acids: CAISVEGREQFF. Here the CDR3 DNA reads TGTGCCATCAGTGTGGAGGGCAGGGAGCAGTTCTTC.

J is TRBJ1-4 and V is TRBV5-1; D remains unclear. The CDR3 runs to 14 residues. Trimming shortened V by 4 bases and J by 8 bases, and 15 bases separated the two germline ends. Germline V CDR1 and CDR2: SGHRS, YFSETQ. CDR3 region: CASSATYGREKLFF. Written as DNA, the CDR3 is TGCGCCAGCAGCGCCACTTACGGGAGGGAAAAACTGTTTTTT.

The chain has TRBV15 and TRBJ2-1; D might be TRBD2 (7 bases). Germline values: CDR1 LNHNV, CDR2 YYDKDF (reference sequence). The CDR3 is 17 residues long. The ends were cut back, 0 bases at V and 5 bases at J, with 17 bases in the middle. CDR3 coding DNA: TGTGCCACCAGCAGAGATTGGGGGGGCCGGTATAACAATGAGCAGTTCTTC. Translation: CATSRDWGGRYNNEQFF.

The chain uses TRBV5-1 and TRBJ1-2; possibly TRBD1 for D (5 bases). The CDR3 is 16 amino acids. Germline V gives CDR1 SGHRS, CDR2 YFSETQ. Trimming pared 0 bases from V and 3 bases from J, leaving 15 bases between. CDR3: CASSLDRPQGDYGYTF. The CDR3 region has the DNA TGCGCCAGCAGCTTGGACCGACCTCAGGGAGACTATGGCTACACCTTC. The whole variable domain, filled in from reference TRBV5-1 and TRBJ1-2, reads KAGVTQTPRYLIKTRGQQVTLSCSPISGHRSVSWYQQTPGQGLQFLFEYFSETQRNKGNFPGRFSGRQFSNSRSEMNVSTLELGDSALYLCASSLDRPQGDYGYTFGSGTRLTVV.

There are a few counts of this clone. This chain links TRBV6-5 with TRBJ1-5; 7 bases agree with TRBD1. The CDR3 spans 14 residues. The V gene's germline CDR1 is MNHEY and CDR2 SVGAGI. V shed 6 bases, J shed 3 bases, and the junction held 5 bases outside the gene matches. The CDR3 region has the DNA TGTGCCAGCAGCTCCAGGGGGAACAATCAGCCCCAGCATTTT. The encoded protein is CASSSRGNNQPQHF.

The rearrangement joins TRBV10-3 to TRBJ1-1; D is unresolved. CDR3 length equals 12 residues. In germline, CDR1 is ENHRY, CDR2 SYGVKD. Trimming removed 9 bases at V and 4 bases at J, with 12 bases between. The CDR3 region is CAISGWTTEAFF. The CDR3 DNA sequence: TGTGCCATATCGGGATGGACCACTGAAGCTTTCTTT.

CDR3 DNA sequence: TGCAGCGTTGCCCCCCGCCAGGGGGCCCACGAGCAGTACTTC. Translation gives CSVAPRQGAHEQYF. The chain carries TRBV29-1 and TRBJ2-7; 8 nucleotides line up with TRBD1. The CDR3 spans 14 residues. The V gene's germline CDR1 is SQVTM and CDR2 ANQGSEA. Unmatched junction bases numbered 10, after V lost 4 bases and J lost 5 bases.

The table lists this clone with a count of one. V usage is TRBV7-4 and J usage is TRBJ1-1, with TRBD1 matching over 9 bases. Germline V gene data show CDR1 as SGHVT and CDR2 as SQSDAQ. With V trimmed by 2 bases and J by 0 bases, 19 bases remained unmatched. CDR3 length: 21 amino acids. The CDR3 here is CASSLRGGADRGPLMNTEAFF. The CDR3 DNA sequence: TGTGCCAGCAGCTTACGGGGTGGTGCGGACAGGGGCCCACTTATGAACACTGAAGCTTTCTTT.

The chain joins TRBV11-2 to TRBJ1-5; weak D call: TRBD1 (5 bases). Germline assignment: CDR1 SGHAT and CDR2 FQNNGV. The CDR3 extends over 16 amino acids. The ends were cut back, 3 bases at V and 5 bases at J, with 17 bases in the middle. CDR3 in amino acids: CASSFTDSTRDQPQHF. CDR3 nucleotide sequence: TGTGCCAGCAGCTTCACAGACAGTACTCGGGATCAGCCCCAGCATTTT. Full variable domain (outside the CDR3, taken from reference TRBV11-2 and TRBJ1-5): EAGVAQSPRYKIIEKRQSVAFWCNPISGHATLYWYQQILGQGPKLLIQFQNNGVVDDSQLPKDRFSAERLKGVDSTLKIQPAKLEDSAVYLCASSFTDSTRDQPQHFGDGTRLSIL.

The chain uses TRBV15 and TRBJ2-7; 10 nucleotides agree with TRBD2. Germline CDR1 and CDR2: LNHNV and YYDKDF (reference sequence). Trimming removed 0 bases from V and 7 bases from J; junction bases left unmatched: 9. CDR3 length: 16 amino acids. CDR3 in DNA: TGTGCCACCAGCAGAGATTGGGCTAGCGGGGGTGGTGAGCAGTACGTC. Translation gives CATSRDWASGGGEQYV.

V usage is TRBV19 and J usage is TRBJ1-5; D unclear. Trimming stripped 2 bases from V and 1 base from J, with 9 bases between. Germline lookup yields CDR1 LNHDA and CDR2 SQIVND (reference sequence). The CDR3 loop spans 15 amino acids. The CDR3 loop reads CASSIQRASNQPQHF. The CDR3 DNA sequence: TGTGCCAGTAGTATACAGAGGGCAAGCAATCAGCCCCAGCATTTT.

V and J are TRBV29-1 and TRBJ2-5, with D maybe TRBD1 (6 bases). The CDR3 is 12 amino acids. Trimming shortened V by 6 bases and J by 2 bases, and 10 bases separated the two germline ends. In germline, CDR1 is SQVTM, CDR2 ANQGSEA. The CDR3 DNA sequence: TGCAGCGTCACAGGGTCTCAAGAGACCCAGTACTTC. It specifies CSVTGSQETQYF.

In this sample, this clone turned up a few times. The V gene is TRBV6-1, the J gene TRBJ1-1, with D tentatively TRBD1 (5 bases). The germline V gene encodes CDR1 MNHNS and CDR2 SASEGT. The CDR3 runs to 14 residues. V gave up 4 bases and J gave up 1 base, with 10 bases separating them. CDR3: CASSVGHENTEAFF. CDR3 coding DNA: TGTGCCAGCAGTGTGGGGCATGAGAACACTGAAGCTTTCTTT.